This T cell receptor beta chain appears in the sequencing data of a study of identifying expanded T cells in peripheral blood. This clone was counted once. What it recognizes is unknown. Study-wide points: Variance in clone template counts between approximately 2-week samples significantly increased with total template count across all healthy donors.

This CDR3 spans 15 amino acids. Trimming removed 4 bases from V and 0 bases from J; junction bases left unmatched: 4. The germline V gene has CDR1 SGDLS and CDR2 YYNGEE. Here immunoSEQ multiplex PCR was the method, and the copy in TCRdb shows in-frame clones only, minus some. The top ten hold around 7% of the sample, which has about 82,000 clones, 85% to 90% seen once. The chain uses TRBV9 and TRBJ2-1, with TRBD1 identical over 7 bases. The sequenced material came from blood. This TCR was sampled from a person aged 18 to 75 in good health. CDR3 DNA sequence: TGTGCCAGCAGCCAGACAGGGAGCTCCTACAATGAGCAGTTCTTC. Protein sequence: CASSQTGSSYNEQFF.